The T cell receptor (beta chain) described here comes from a study of shared clonotypes between healthy human individuals. The study's findings and limits: Having only a few donors restricted how much genetic and exposure-history diversity was captured.

The method was immunoSEQ multiplex PCR; TCRdb's version includes in-frame clones alone and lacks a portion of them. The repertoire holds 850,000 to 1,200,000 clones, around 75% seen once, with about 1.5% in the top ten. Turning to this clone: The antigen is not known.

The V segment lost 1 base and the J segment 3 bases; nucleotides outside the gene matches: 8. The CDR3 has 17 amino acids. Germline CDR1 is SGHAT and CDR2 is FQNNGV. The sequencing input was memory CD4+ T cells sorted from blood. Subset in this sample: CD45RA-negative fraction. The receptor was isolated from a young man in good health. This chain connects TRBV11-2 to TRBJ2-3; 9 bases match TRBD1. The CDR3: CASSLGDSGTGTDTQYF. CDR3 DNA: TGTGCCAGCAGCTTAGGGGACTCCGGGACAGGGACAGATACGCAGTATTTT.